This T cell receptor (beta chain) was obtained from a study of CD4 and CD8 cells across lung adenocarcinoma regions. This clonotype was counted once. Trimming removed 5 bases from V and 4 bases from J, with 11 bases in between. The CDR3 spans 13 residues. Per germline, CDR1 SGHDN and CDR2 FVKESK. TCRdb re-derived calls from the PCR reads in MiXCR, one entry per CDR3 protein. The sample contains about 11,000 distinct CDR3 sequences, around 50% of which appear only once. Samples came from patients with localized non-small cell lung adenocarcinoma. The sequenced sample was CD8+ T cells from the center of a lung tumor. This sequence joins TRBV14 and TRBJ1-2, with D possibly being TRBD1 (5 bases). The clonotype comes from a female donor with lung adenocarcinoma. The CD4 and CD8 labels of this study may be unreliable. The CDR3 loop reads CASSLRQSYGYTF. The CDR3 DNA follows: TGTGCCAGCAGCTTACGACAGTCCTATGGCTACACCTTC.